The present entry profiles one T cell receptor beta chain with its context. The data are from a study of blood T cell repertoires in COVID-19. Study in general: Sample material is recorded as cDNA or gDNA derived from T cells, B-cell-depleted T cells, or PBMCs.

Per the authors' pipeline: Amplifying reference gene primers gave estimates of nucleated cell counts. Using immunoSEQ multiplex PCR, the repertoire was profiled, and TCRdb retains in-frame clones only, with some absent. V and J calls plus clone size are reproduced from that table; the DNA served to infer D and trimming. The data contain 150,000 to 190,000 clones, about 79% of them singletons. The length of the CDR3 is 12 residues. V was shortened by 1 base and J by 7 bases, with 5 bases between the two germline ends. The sample taken for sequencing was peripheral blood. This clonotype was sampled from a woman in her 50s with acute or convalescent COVID-19. V and J are TRBV12-3 or TRBV12-4 and TRBJ1-5; D possibly corresponds to TRBD1 (5 bases). The CDR3 DNA sequence: TGTGCCAGCAGTTTAGGGGGCCAGCCCCAGCATTTT. It translates to CASSLGGQPQHF.